What follows is one T cell receptor (beta chain) and its context. The CDR3 totals 10 residues. V was clipped by 9 bases and J by 6 bases, with 8 bases between them. Germline V gene lookup returns CDR1 SGHNT and CDR2 YENEEA. TCRdb keeps only in-frame clones here, not all; method: immunoSEQ multiplex PCR. Of around 190,000 clones listed, about four fifths are singletons. This specimen belongs to a study of blood T cell repertoires in COVID-19. The overall study: Italy, Spain and the United States were the sources of the convalescent and acute COVID-19 samples. PBMCs, B-cell-depleted T cells, or T cells were the source of the cDNA or gDNA that made up the material.

The Seattle patients joined while their infection was active and were tracked longitudinally afterward. V and J are TRBV11-3 and TRBJ1-1; weak D call: TRBD1 (6 bases). The sequenced material came from peripheral blood. The TCR sequence derives from a woman between 35 and 50 years old with COVID-19, enrolled during active disease. CDR3 sequence: CARQGSEAFF. The CDR3 region has the DNA TGTGCCAGGCAGGGGTCTGAAGCTTTCTTT.